This T cell receptor beta chain originates from a study of blood T cells in healthy people across ages. Study-level results: What prevented conclusive comparison of naive and antigen-experienced cells was that PBMCs were unsorted.

A sample-barcoded 5' primer and a J-beta primer mix were used in a second PCR of roughly 6 to 11 cycles. Template switching added a 12-random-nucleotide identifier to every cDNA molecule. TCRdb analysed the 5' RACE reads with MiXCR anew, one entry per CDR3 protein. The table includes roughly 2 million distinct CDR3 sequences, just under 50% detected once. Sample donors were healthy Caucasian individuals that came from Russia, aged roughly 6 to 95. CDR3 length equals 14 residues. Germline CDR1 SEHNR, CDR2 FQNEAQ (reference sequence). Trimming cost V 2 bases and J 1 base, with 8 bases left between them. With regard to this clonotype: No antigen is known for it.

The chain uses TRBV7-9 and TRBJ1-1; D unclear. The sequenced sample consisted of blood. The receptor comes from a woman between 35 and 50 years old in good health. CDR3 protein: CASSLIRENTEAFF. The CDR3 DNA is TGTGCCAGCAGCTTAATCCGGGAGAACACTGAAGCTTTCTTT.